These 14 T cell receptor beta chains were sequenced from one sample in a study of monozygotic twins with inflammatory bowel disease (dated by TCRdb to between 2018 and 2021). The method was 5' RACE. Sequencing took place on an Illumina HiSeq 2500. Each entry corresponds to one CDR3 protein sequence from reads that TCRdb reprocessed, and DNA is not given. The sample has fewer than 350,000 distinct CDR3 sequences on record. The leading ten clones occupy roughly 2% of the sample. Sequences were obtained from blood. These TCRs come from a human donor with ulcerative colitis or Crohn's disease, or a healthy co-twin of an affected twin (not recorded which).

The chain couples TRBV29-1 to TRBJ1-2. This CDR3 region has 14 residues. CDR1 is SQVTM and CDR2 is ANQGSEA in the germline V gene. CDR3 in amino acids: CSVEDRVGNYGYTF.

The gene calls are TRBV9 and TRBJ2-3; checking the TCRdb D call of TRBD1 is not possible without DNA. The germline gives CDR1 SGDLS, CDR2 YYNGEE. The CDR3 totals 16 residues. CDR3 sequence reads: CASSGRQGGASDTQYF.

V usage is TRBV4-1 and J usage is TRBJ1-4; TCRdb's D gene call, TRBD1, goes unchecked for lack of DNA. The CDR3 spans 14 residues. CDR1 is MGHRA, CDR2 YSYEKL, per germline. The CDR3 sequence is CASSQGQSNEKLFF.

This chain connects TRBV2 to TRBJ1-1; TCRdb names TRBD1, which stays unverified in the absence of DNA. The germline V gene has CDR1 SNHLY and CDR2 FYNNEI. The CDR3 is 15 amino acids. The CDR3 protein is CASSYSIPTGTEAFF.

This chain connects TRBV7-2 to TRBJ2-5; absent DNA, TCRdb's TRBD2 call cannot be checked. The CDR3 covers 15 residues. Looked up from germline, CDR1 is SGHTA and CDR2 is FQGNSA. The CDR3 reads CASSLGPSGVETQYF.

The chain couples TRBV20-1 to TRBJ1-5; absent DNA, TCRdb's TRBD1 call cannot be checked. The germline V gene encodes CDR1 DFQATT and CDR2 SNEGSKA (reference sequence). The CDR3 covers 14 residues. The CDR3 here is CSAGEPLSNQPQHF.

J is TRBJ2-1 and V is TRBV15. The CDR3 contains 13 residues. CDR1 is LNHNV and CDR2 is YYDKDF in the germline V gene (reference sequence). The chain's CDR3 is CATSRDQWGEQFF.

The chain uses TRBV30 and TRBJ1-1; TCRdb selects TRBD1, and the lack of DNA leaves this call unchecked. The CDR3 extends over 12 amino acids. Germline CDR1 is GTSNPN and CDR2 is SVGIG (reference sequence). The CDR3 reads CAWNSRATEAFF. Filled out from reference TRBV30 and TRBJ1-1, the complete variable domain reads SQTIHQWPATLVQPVGSPLSLECTVEGTSNPNLYWYRQAAGRGLQLLFYSVGIGQISSEVPQNLSASRPQDRQFILSSKKLLLSDSGFYLCAWNSRATEAFFGQGTRLTVV.

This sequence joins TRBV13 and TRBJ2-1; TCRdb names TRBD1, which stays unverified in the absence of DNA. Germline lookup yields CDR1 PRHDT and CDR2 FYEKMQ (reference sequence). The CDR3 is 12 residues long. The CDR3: CASSERRGQEFF.

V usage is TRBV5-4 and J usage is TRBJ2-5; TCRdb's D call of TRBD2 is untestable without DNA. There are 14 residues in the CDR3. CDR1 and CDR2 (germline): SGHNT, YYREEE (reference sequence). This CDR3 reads CASSLDSGPETQYF.

The CDR3 spells CASSLSGGSTLAEAFF. J is TRBJ1-1 and V is TRBV3-1; TCRdb gives TRBD1 as the D gene, but with no DNA this cannot be confirmed. Germline V gives CDR1 LGHDT, CDR2 YNNKEL (reference sequence). This CDR3 spans 16 amino acids. Based on the CDR3 plus reference TRBV3-1 and TRBJ1-1, the full variable domain is DTAVSQTPKYLVTQMGNDKSIKCEQNLGHDTMYWYKQDSKKFLKIMFSYNNKELIINETVPNRFSPKSPDKAHLNLHINSLELGDSAVYFCASSLSGGSTLAEAFFGQGTRLTVV.

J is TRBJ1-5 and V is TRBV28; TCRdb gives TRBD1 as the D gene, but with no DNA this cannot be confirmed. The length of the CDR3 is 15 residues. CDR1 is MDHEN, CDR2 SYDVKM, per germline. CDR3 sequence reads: CASTLVGQANQPQHF.

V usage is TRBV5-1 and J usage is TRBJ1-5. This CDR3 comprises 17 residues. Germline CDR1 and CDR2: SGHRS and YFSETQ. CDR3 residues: CASSWFWNPYSNQPQHF.

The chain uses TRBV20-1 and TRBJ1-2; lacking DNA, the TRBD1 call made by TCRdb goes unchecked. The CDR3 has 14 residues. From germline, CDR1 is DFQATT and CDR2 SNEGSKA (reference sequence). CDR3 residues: CSAIRTGADYGYTF.